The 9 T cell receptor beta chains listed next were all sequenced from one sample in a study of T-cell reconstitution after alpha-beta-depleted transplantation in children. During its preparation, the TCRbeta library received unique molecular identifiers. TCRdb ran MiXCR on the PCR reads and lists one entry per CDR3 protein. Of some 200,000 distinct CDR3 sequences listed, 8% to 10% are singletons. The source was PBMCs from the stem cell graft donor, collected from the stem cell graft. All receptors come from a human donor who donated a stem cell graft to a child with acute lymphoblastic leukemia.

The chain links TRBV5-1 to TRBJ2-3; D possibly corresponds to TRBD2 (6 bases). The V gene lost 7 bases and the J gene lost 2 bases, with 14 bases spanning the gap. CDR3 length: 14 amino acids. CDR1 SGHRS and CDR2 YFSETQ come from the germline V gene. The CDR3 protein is CASWGDPNTDTQYF. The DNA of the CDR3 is TGCGCCAGCTGGGGGGACCCCAACACAGATACGCAGTATTTT.

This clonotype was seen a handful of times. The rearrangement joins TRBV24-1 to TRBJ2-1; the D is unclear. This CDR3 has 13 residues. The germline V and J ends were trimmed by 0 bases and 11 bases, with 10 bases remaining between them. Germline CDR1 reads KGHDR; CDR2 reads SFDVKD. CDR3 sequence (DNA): TGTGCCACCAGTGATTTGCCCTTTTCACAGCAGTTCTTC. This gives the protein CATSDLPFSQQFF.

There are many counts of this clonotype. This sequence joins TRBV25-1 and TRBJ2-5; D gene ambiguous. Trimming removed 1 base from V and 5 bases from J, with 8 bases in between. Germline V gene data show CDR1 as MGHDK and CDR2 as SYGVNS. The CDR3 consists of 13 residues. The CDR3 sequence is CASSEFVRETQYF. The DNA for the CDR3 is TGTGCCAGCAGTGAATTCGTGAGGGAGACCCAGTACTTC.

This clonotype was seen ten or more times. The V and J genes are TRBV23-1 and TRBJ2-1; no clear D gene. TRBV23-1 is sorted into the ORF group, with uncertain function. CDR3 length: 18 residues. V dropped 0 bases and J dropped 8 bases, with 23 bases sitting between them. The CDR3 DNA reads TGCGCCAGCAGTCAATCTGGTCTGCACAAAAACCCGGCCCATGAGCAGTTCTTC. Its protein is CASSQSGLHKNPAHEQFF.

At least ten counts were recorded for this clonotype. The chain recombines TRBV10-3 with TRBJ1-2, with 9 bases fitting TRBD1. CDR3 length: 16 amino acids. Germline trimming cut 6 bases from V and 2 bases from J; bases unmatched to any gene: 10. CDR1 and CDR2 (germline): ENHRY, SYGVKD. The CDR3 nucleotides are TGTGCCATCAGCGCCAATCCGGGACAGGGAAACTATGGCTACACCTTC. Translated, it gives CAISANPGQGNYGYTF.

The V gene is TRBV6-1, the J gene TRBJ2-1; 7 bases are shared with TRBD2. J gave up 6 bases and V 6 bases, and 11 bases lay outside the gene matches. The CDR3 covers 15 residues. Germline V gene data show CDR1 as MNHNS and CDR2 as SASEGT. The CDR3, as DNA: TGTGCCAGCAGGGCGGGGAGGGGCTGGGGCAATGAGCAGTTCTTC. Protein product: CASRAGRGWGNEQFF.

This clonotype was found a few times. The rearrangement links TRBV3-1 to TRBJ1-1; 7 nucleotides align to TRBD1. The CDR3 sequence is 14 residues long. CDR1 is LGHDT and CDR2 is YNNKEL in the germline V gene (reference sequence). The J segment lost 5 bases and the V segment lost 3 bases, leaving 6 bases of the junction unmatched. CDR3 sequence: CASSQGQLGTEAFF. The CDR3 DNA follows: TGTGCCAGCAGCCAGGGACAGCTCGGAACTGAAGCTTTCTTT.

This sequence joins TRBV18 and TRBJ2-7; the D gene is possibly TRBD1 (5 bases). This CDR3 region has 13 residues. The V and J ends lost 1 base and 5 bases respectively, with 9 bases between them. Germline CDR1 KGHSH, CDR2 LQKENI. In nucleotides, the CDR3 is TGTGCCAGCTCACCACTAGGCAGGGACGAGCAGTACTTC. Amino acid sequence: CASSPLGRDEQYF.

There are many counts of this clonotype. The DNA of the CDR3 is TGCGCCACCAGACAGGGGGTCAATCAGCCCCAGCATTTT. Protein: CATRQGVNQPQHF. This chain connects TRBV10-1 to TRBJ1-5; 9 bases line up with TRBD1. V lost 10 bases, J lost 3 bases, and 4 bases stayed unmatched. The CDR3 has 13 amino acids. Germline CDR1 and CDR2: WNHNN and SYGVQD (reference sequence).